The rows below give T cell receptor beta chains drawn from one sample of a study of blood T cell repertoires in COVID-19. Sequenced by immunoSEQ multiplex PCR; TCRdb stores in-frame clones only, minus some. The sample holds more than 200,000 clones, about 85% seen once. Sequencing input: peripheral blood. These receptors originate from a man aged 18 to 30 with active or convalescent COVID-19. Each CDR3 is given with its conserved first and last residue. D genes are given only for firm matches. Not all rows give a size; the values are once, few, many and, for expanded clones, a class.

>TRBJ2-2|-|TRBV6-6|few
CASSYSLAGELFF
TGTGCCAGCAGTTACTCCCTAGCCGGGGAGCTGTTTTTT
>TRBJ1-1|-|TRBV6-6|-
CASSYSDTGTEAFF
TGTGCCAGCAGTTACAGTGACACAGGGACTGAAGCTTTCTTT
>TRBJ2-1|TRBD2|TRBV7-2|-
CASSPPGTSGNEQFF
TGTGCCAGCAGCCCCCCCGGGACTAGCGGCAATGAGCAGTTCTTC
>TRBJ1-1|TRBD1|TRBV7-2|-
CASSRGQVNTEAFF
TGTGCCAGCAGCCGGGGACAGGTGAACACTGAAGCTTTCTTT
>TRBJ1-2|-|TRBV28|-
CASYRNYGYTF
TGTGCCAGTTACAGGAACTATGGCTACACCTTC
>TRBJ1-1|TRBD1|TRBV4-1|-
CASSHSPGQGAPEAFF
TGCGCCAGCAGCCACTCTCCGGGACAGGGGGCTCCTGAAGCTTTCTTT
>TRBJ1-1|TRBD1|TRBV7-9|-
CASSSGDRGGTEAFF
TGTGCCAGCAGCTCAGGGGACAGGGGAGGCACTGAAGCTTTCTTT
>TRBJ2-5|-|TRBV12-3/TRBV12-4|-
CASSHLWEQTQYF
TGTGCCAGCAGCCACCTTTGGGAGCAGACCCAGTACTTC
>TRBJ2-1|-|TRBV27|-
CASGAVSYNEQFF
TGTGCCAGCGGTGCGGTCTCCTACAATGAGCAGTTCTTC
>TRBJ2-5|-|TRBV5-8|once
CASSFRTSQETQYF
TGTGCCAGCAGCTTTCGGACAAGCCAAGAGACCCAGTACTTC
>TRBJ1-1|TRBD1|TRBV5-1|once
CASLHEPPGTGNTEAFF
TGCGCCAGCCTCCACGAGCCGCCCGGGACAGGGAACACTGAAGCTTTCTTT
>TRBJ1-2|-|TRBV6-4|-
CASSDSTDISGGYTF
TGTGCCAGCAGTGACTCCACAGACATCTCTGGCGGCTACACCTTC
>TRBJ1-2|TRBD1|TRBV5-8|-
CASSRGQGHGYTF
TGTGCCAGCAGCCGGGGACAGGGGCACGGCTACACCTTC
>TRBJ1-3|-|TRBV18|-
CASSPTQGSGNTIYF
TGTGCCAGCTCACCGACACAGGGCTCTGGAAACACCATATATTTT
>TRBJ2-1|-|TRBV2|-
CASTGGPDNEQFF
TGTGCCAGCACCGGGGGACCAGACAATGAGCAGTTCTTC
>TRBJ2-3|TRBD2|TRBV5-1|once
CASSPGAGLVTDTQYF
TGCGCCAGCAGCCCTGGGGCCGGACTAGTCACAGATACGCAGTATTTT
>TRBJ1-1|-|TRBV6-2/TRBV6-3|-
CASSYSYLWTEMNTEAFF
TGTGCCAGCAGTTACTCATATCTATGGACAGAGATGAACACTGAAGCTTTCTTT
>TRBJ2-1|TRBD2|TRBV30|-
CAWSFRSGGANNEQFF
TGTGCCTGGAGTTTTCGAAGCGGGGGGGCAAACAATGAGCAGTTCTTC